The 27 T cell receptor beta chains below come from one sample, sequenced in a study of T cell repertoires in cytomegalovirus infection. For these TCRs, the target antigens are not known. A single record per CDR3 protein comes from TCRdb applying MiXCR to the reads. The sample gives about 60,000 distinct CDR3 sequences, roughly a third of which show up once; 70% is in the top ten. Sequenced input: PBMCs, sequenced either directly or after in vitro stimulation (not recorded which). The receptors come from a human donor in good health (CMV status not recorded). Some clones in this sample may be carry-over from other donors' samples.

This clonotype was observed a few times. The chain combines TRBV6-1 with TRBJ2-1; 12 bases line up with TRBD2. The CDR3 loop spans 17 amino acids. V gave up 3 bases and J gave up 2 bases; unmatched junction bases: 5. Germline V gene sequence: CDR1 MNHNS, CDR2 SASEGT. CDR3 coding DNA: TGTGCCAGCAGTGATTTACTAGCGGGGGGTCCCTACAATGAGCAGTTCTTC. It translates to CASSDLLAGGPYNEQFF.

The chain couples TRBV6-6 to TRBJ2-3, with 8 positions matching TRBD2. The trim removed 2 bases at V and 3 bases at J, leaving 10 bases unmatched. This CDR3 comprises 17 residues. Germline CDR1 MNHNY, CDR2 SVGAGI (reference sequence). CDR3 in DNA: TGTGCCAGCAGTTACGGCCGGACTAGCTTTACTACAGATACGCAGTATTTT. This sequence encodes CASSYGRTSFTTDTQYF.

This clonotype was found a few times. The chain has TRBV6-2 or TRBV6-3 and TRBJ1-1; D is uncertain. The CDR3 contains 18 residues. Looked up from germline, CDR1 is MNHEY and CDR2 is SVGEGT. The V end was cut by 6 bases, the J end by 4 bases, with 27 bases between. The CDR3 here is CASSSTAVAPPEGTEAFF. CDR3 bases: TGTGCCAGCAGCTCCACCGCAGTGGCCCCACCCGAGGGCACTGAAGCTTTCTTT.

This clonotype was observed a handful of times. The V and J genes are TRBV6-2 or TRBV6-3 and TRBJ2-1; D perhaps matches TRBD1 (5 bases). From germline, CDR1 is MNHEY and CDR2 SVGEGT. This CDR3 has 13 residues. V dropped 6 bases and J dropped 13 bases, with 19 bases sitting between them. Here the CDR3 reads CASSPRQTEAQFF. CDR3 nucleotides: TGTGCCAGCAGCCCAAGACAGACTGAGGCCCAGTTCTTC.

The genes are TRBV2 and TRBJ1-4; the D is unclear. Germline CDR1 SNHLY, CDR2 FYNNEI. The length of the CDR3 is 14 residues. Trimming shortened V by 7 bases and J by 8 bases, and 17 bases separated the two germline ends. The CDR3 reads CASKKESQGEKLFF. The CDR3 coding sequence is TGTGCCAGCAAAAAGGAGAGTCAAGGGGAAAAACTGTTTTTT.

This clonotype occurred many times. This chain links TRBV20-1 with TRBJ1-2; D perhaps matches TRBD1 (6 bases). V dropped 0 bases and J dropped 4 bases, with 12 bases sitting between them. Germline lookup yields CDR1 DFQATT and CDR2 SNEGSKA (reference sequence). This CDR3 is built from 14 residues. CDR3 amino acids: CSARDLQGAYGYTF. CDR3 DNA: TGCAGTGCTAGAGACTTACAGGGAGCCTATGGCTACACCTTC.

The chain combines TRBV5-6 with TRBJ1-3; D call uncertain. V was cut by 2 bases and J by 0 bases, with 6 bases left in between. The length of the CDR3 is 14 residues. Germline lookup yields CDR1 SGHDT and CDR2 YYEEEE. The CDR3 is CASSLPSSGNTIYF. CDR3 DNA: TGTGCCAGCAGCTTACCTAGCTCTGGAAACACCATATATTTT.

The sample holds a few counts of this clonotype. The chain couples TRBV7-7 to TRBJ2-5, with no clear D. The CDR3 is made up of 14 amino acids. CDR1 and CDR2 (germline): SSHAT, FNYEAQ (reference sequence). V lost 5 bases, J lost 1 base, and 11 bases lay in between. CDR3 region: CASSALGPQETQYF. The CDR3 region has the DNA TGTGCCAGCAGCGCCCTCGGCCCCCAAGAGACCCAGTACTTC.

This clonotype was detected a few times. The genes are TRBV19 and TRBJ2-5, with 9 nucleotides matching TRBD2. The germline V gene has CDR1 LNHDA and CDR2 SQIVND (reference sequence). The CDR3 has 16 amino acids. Trimming took 5 bases from V and 1 from J; bases not matched to a gene: 8. The CDR3 is CASSGLAGAIQETQYF. CDR3 coding DNA: TGTGCCAGTAGTGGATTAGCGGGGGCCATCCAAGAGACCCAGTACTTC.

In its sample, this clonotype was seen a few times. The chain has TRBV20-1 and TRBJ1-2; the match to TRBD1 covers 12 bases. This CDR3 has 14 residues. The trim removed 5 bases at V and 8 bases at J, leaving 9 bases unmatched. From germline, CDR1 is DFQATT and CDR2 SNEGSKA (reference sequence). CDR3 sequence reads: CSAPPGQGARGYTF. The CDR3 DNA sequence: TGCAGTGCTCCCCCGGGACAGGGGGCGAGGGGCTACACCTTC.

This chain joins TRBV6-2 or TRBV6-3 and TRBJ2-7; no reliable D call. V was trimmed by 5 bases and J by 1 base, leaving 6 bases between them. The CDR3 contains 12 residues. CDR1 and CDR2 (germline): MNHEY, SVGEGT. The CDR3 here is CASSPFSYEQYF. The CDR3 DNA is TGTGCCAGCAGTCCTTTTTCCTACGAGCAGTACTTC.

J is TRBJ2-7 and V is TRBV7-2; 8 bases align to TRBD2. The CDR3 loop spans 14 amino acids. Germline V CDR1 and CDR2: SGHTA, FQGNSA. Trimming at V came to 3 bases and at J to 4 bases, leaving 5 bases not matched to a gene. The CDR3 region has the DNA TGTGCCAGCAGCTTTCGTACTAGCGGTTACGAGCAGTACTTC. Encoded protein: CASSFRTSGYEQYF.

This clonotype was detected a few times. The genes are TRBV12-3 or TRBV12-4 and TRBJ2-7; D could derive from TRBD1 or TRBD2 (5 bases each). The CDR3 contains 12 residues. V was pared by 5 bases and J by 9 bases, with 14 bases between. CDR3 region: CASSPSSGRQYF. CDR3 sequence (DNA): TGTGCCAGCAGTCCAAGTTCGGGACGGCAGTACTTC.

The chain uses TRBV7-8 and TRBJ2-2; D not certain. V lost 1 base and J lost 5, with 8 bases in between. Looked up from germline, CDR1 is SGHVS and CDR2 is FQNEAQ. The CDR3 contains 14 residues. Written as DNA, the CDR3 is TGTGCCAGCAGCTTAGGAAGTATGACCGGGGAGCTGTTTTTT. Translation gives CASSLGSMTGELFF.

V is TRBV11-2 and J is TRBJ2-1, with 7 bases identical to TRBD2. CDR3 size: 15 residues. V trimming: 5 bases; J trimming: 0 bases; junction bases outside the gene matches: 4. Germline V gene sequence: CDR1 SGHAT, CDR2 FQNNGV. DNA for the CDR3: TGTGCCAGCAGCCTTGTAGCGGGCTCCTACAATGAGCAGTTCTTC. Translated, it gives CASSLVAGSYNEQFF.

In this sample, this clonotype turned up a few times. V gene TRBV12-3 or TRBV12-4 combines with J gene TRBJ2-1; D tentatively reads TRBD1 or TRBD2 (5 bases each). Trimming left V 2 bases short and J 7 bases short, with 12 bases between. The CDR3 loop spans 14 amino acids. The CDR3 here is CASSLTGARNEQFF. In nucleotides, the CDR3 is TGTGCCAGCAGTTTAACCGGGGCACGAAATGAGCAGTTCTTC.

The chain employs TRBV7-8 and TRBJ2-7; TRBD2 matches 7 bases. The trim removed 2 bases at V and 4 bases at J, leaving 5 bases unmatched. Germline V CDR1 and CDR2: SGHVS, FQNEAQ. The CDR3 runs 14 residues. The CDR3 DNA reads as TGTGCCAGCAGCTTATCCGGGACTAATTACGAGCAGTACTTC. Translating gives CASSLSGTNYEQYF.

This clonotype was found a few times. The chain combines TRBV20-1 with TRBJ2-3; 9 bases are a match to TRBD2. The CDR3 runs 13 residues. With 3 bases clipped from V and 6 bases from J, the junction kept 4 bases outside the gene matches. CDR1 and CDR2 (germline): DFQATT, SNEGSKA (reference sequence). This chain's CDR3 is CSASGTSLDTQYF. In DNA form, the CDR3 reads TGCAGTGCTAGTGGGACTAGCTTGGATACGCAGTATTTT.

This clonotype was observed a single time. The chain has TRBV12-3 or TRBV12-4 and TRBJ2-1; TRBD2 matches 7 bases. V gave up 3 bases and J gave up 2 bases; unmatched junction bases: 4. CDR3 length: 15 residues. CDR3: CASSFAGVPYNEQFF. CDR3 bases: TGTGCCAGCAGTTTTGCGGGAGTTCCCTACAATGAGCAGTTCTTC.

This clonotype was recorded many times. V gene TRBV12-3 or TRBV12-4 combines with J gene TRBJ1-2; 8 positions agree with TRBD1. This CDR3 contains 14 residues. V shed 8 bases and J 1 base; nucleotides not matched to a gene: 6. The CDR3 reads CASGGDRSNYGYTF. The CDR3 nucleotides are TGTGCCAGCGGGGGGGACAGGAGTAACTATGGCTACACCTTC.

This clonotype showed up just once. The rearrangement joins TRBV6-1 to TRBJ1-5; D is uncertain. V lost 8 bases to trimming and J lost 0 bases, with 5 bases between them. The CDR3 loop spans 12 amino acids. The germline CDR1 and CDR2 sequences are MNHNS and SASEGT. CDR3 amino acids: CASGFSNQPQHF. In DNA, the CDR3 is TGTGCCAGCGGGTTTAGCAATCAGCCCCAGCATTTT.

Only a few counts were recorded for this clonotype. The J gene is TRBJ2-5, the V gene TRBV12-3 or TRBV12-4; D unclear. The CDR3 spans 13 residues. The ends were cut back, 4 bases at V and 4 bases at J, with 10 bases in the middle. In DNA form, the CDR3 reads TGTGCCAGCAGTTGGAAACGCGGAGAGACCCAGTACTTC. Amino acids: CASSWKRGETQYF.

This clonotype showed up just a few times. The chain couples TRBV18 to TRBJ1-2, with TRBD1 as a possible D gene (6 bases). V was pared by 6 bases and J by 2 bases, with 10 bases between. This CDR3 spans 13 amino acids. Germline V gives CDR1 KGHSH, CDR2 LQKENI. The CDR3: CASSQDRNYGYTF. As DNA, the CDR3 is TGTGCCAGCTCCCAAGACAGGAACTATGGCTACACCTTC. Full variable domain (outside the CDR3, taken from reference TRBV18 and TRBJ1-2): NAGVMQNPRHLVRRRGQEARLRCSPMKGHSHVYWYRQLPEEGLKFMVYLQKENIIDESGMPKERFSAEFPKEGPSILRIQQVVRGDSAAYFCASSQDRNYGYTFGSGTRLTVV.

This clonotype was observed a handful of times. The chain couples TRBV11-2 to TRBJ2-7, with D maybe TRBD1 (6 bases). From germline, CDR1 is SGHAT and CDR2 FQNNGV. This CDR3 region has 16 residues. V gave up 3 bases and J gave up 3 bases, with 18 bases separating them. The CDR3, as DNA: TGTGCCAGCAGCTTTACTCCAACAGGGCGAAACTACGAGCAGTACTTC. It codes for CASSFTPTGRNYEQYF.

V gene TRBV11-2 combines with J gene TRBJ2-7, with D perhaps TRBD1 (5 bases). CDR1 and CDR2 from the germline V gene are SGHAT and FQNNGV. Trimming left V 3 bases short and J 4 bases short, with 10 bases between. The CDR3 contains 13 residues. CDR3 protein: CASSLGLLYEQYF. Written as DNA, the CDR3 is TGTGCCAGCAGCTTGGGGCTTTTGTACGAGCAGTACTTC. Full variable domain (rest looked up from reference TRBV11-2 and TRBJ2-7): EAGVAQSPRYKIIEKRQSVAFWCNPISGHATLYWYQQILGQGPKLLIQFQNNGVVDDSQLPKDRFSAERLKGVDSTLKIQPAKLEDSAVYLCASSLGLLYEQYFGPGTRLTVT.

This clonotype was observed many times. The chain carries TRBV27 and TRBJ1-1, with a possible D match to TRBD1 (5 bases). Germline V gives CDR1 MNHEY, CDR2 SMNVEV (reference sequence). The V and J ends lost 0 bases and 6 bases respectively, with 11 bases between them. The CDR3 runs to 14 residues. The CDR3 loop is CASSLSGRRAEAFF. CDR3 in DNA: TGTGCCAGCAGTTTATCGGGACGCCGGGCTGAAGCTTTCTTT.

This clonotype was observed a handful of times. The genes are TRBV27 and TRBJ2-7, with TRBD1 matching over 7 bases. The germline V gene has CDR1 MNHEY and CDR2 SMNVEV (reference sequence). The J segment lost 2 bases and the V segment lost 5 bases, leaving 3 bases of the junction unmatched. The CDR3 extends over 13 amino acids. CDR3 sequence reads: CASSIQGPYEQYF. The CDR3 bases are TGTGCCAGCAGTATACAGGGGCCCTACGAGCAGTACTTC.